These T cell receptor beta chains were read from a single sample in a study of PD-1 blockade in classical Hodgkin lymphoma. Clones were read by immunoSEQ multiplex PCR, and TCRdb kept only the in-frame ones, dropping some. The profile shows 950 to 1,500 clones, about nine tenths of them singletons. Sequenced here: peripheral blood mononuclear cells (PBMCs), sampled at baseline. The receptors originated from a human donor with classical Hodgkin lymphoma. Both conserved end residues are part of each CDR3. D genes are given only for firm matches. For some rows the clone size is stated as once, few or many, or as a class when expanded; others skip it.

18,TRBD1,-,TRBV18,TRBJ1-1,TGTGCCAGCTCACCACGACAGGGCCCCGTAGGTTGGAACACTGAAGCTTTCTTT,CASSPRQGPVGWNTEAFF
15,TRBD2,-,TRBV7-2,TRBJ2-1,TGTGCCAGCAGCTTAGCCGGGGGGACCTACAATGAGCAGTTCTTC,CASSLAGGTYNEQFF
16,-,large,TRBV15,TRBJ1-2,TGTGCCACCAGCAGAGATCGGGCAGGGGCAGGGTATGGCTACACCTTC,CATSRDRAGAGYGYTF
12,-,-,TRBV11-2,TRBJ2-1,TGTGCCAGCAGCCGTCGCTACAATGAGCAGTTCTTC,CASSRRYNEQFF
16,-,few,TRBV5-6,TRBJ2-1,TGTGCCAGCAGCTCATCGGGGGGGACAGGGAGGAATGAGCAGTTCTTC,CASSSSGGTGRNEQFF
14,-,hyperexpanded,TRBV7-8,TRBJ1-2,TGTGCCAGCAGACCCCAGTTAGCTAACTATGGCTACACCTTC,CASRPQLANYGYTF
13,TRBD1,-,TRBV5-4,TRBJ2-5,TGTGCCAGCAGTACAGGGGTAAAGGAGACCCAGTACTTC,CASSTGVKETQYF
15,-,-,TRBV5-1,TRBJ1-3,TGCGCCAGCAGCTTGGGCAGCCACTCTGGAAACACCATATATTTT,CASSLGSHSGNTIYF
16,-,-,TRBV2,TRBJ2-5,TGTGCCAGCAGTGAAGCGTTGGGCGGGGCGGGGGAGACCCAGTACTTC,CASSEALGGAGETQYF
17,-,-,TRBV7-9,TRBJ2-5,TGTGCCAGCAGCTTAGCGCTGGGAGGGGGTCCACGGGAGACCCAGTACTTC,CASSLALGGGPRETQYF
12,-,-,TRBV5-1,TRBJ1-2,TGCGCCAGCAAAGAGGGAGAGTATGGCTACACCTTC,CASKEGEYGYTF
16,TRBD1,large,TRBV7-9,TRBJ1-1,TGTGCCAGCAGCTTAACAAGGACAGGGGGGAACACTGAAGCTTTCTTT,CASSLTRTGGNTEAFF
14,-,-,TRBV6-5,TRBJ2-6,TGTGCCAGCAGAGCGACCTCTGGGGCCAACGTCCTGACTTTC,CASRATSGANVLTF
10,-,-,TRBV2,TRBJ2-1,TGTGCCAGCAGTGGAGACAGGAGGTTCTTC,CASSGDRRFF
19,TRBD1,-,TRBV6-1,TRBJ1-2,TGTGCCAGCAGTGAAGTATATATGGGACAGGGTGCCCGGGCCTATGGCTACACCTTC,CASSEVYMGQGARAYGYTF
17,TRBD2,-,TRBV7-9,TRBJ2-1,TGTGCCAGCAGCATCGGCCCTGGGACTAGCGGGCTCAATGAGCAGTTCTTC,CASSIGPGTSGLNEQFF
14,-,-,TRBV19,TRBJ2-5,TGTGCCAGTGGGGATTTGCGTGACAGAGACACCCAGTACTTC,CASGDLRDRDTQYF
19,TRBD2,-,TRBV5-1,TRBJ2-1,TGCGCCAGCAGCTCGGGACTAGCGGGAGGGCCAACGACATACAATGAGCAGTTCTTC,CASSSGLAGGPTTYNEQFF
15,-,-,TRBV10-2,TRBJ1-2,TGCGCCAGCAGACGCGGATACGTCAAGGACGATGGCTACACCTTC,CASRRGYVKDDGYTF
13,-,-,TRBV13,TRBJ1-2,TGTGCCAGCAGCTTTTGGGGAGAAGATGGCTACACCTTC,CASSFWGEDGYTF
15,-,few,TRBV7-6,TRBJ2-5,TGTGCCAGCAGTCCTACGTTCGGGGGTCAAGAGACCCAGTACTTC,CASSPTFGGQETQYF
13,TRBD1,-,TRBV5-1,TRBJ1-3,TGCGCCAGCAGCCCGGACAGGATAGACACCATATATTTT,CASSPDRIDTIYF
16,-,-,TRBV5-1,TRBJ1-3,TGCGCCAGCAGTCCTGCCACGGGGGGCTCAGGAAACACCATATATTTT,CASSPATGGSGNTIYF
11,-,-,TRBV14,TRBJ2-5,TGTGCCAGCAGCCAAGGTTCGACCCAGTACTTC,CASSQGSTQYF
17,-,-,TRBV2,TRBJ2-3,TGTGCCAGCATCATTACCCCTGACAGGCCTAGCACAGATACGCAGTATTTT,CASIITPDRPSTDTQYF